The source of this TCR beta chain is a study of blood T cell repertoires in COVID-19. This clone was picked up one time. CDR1 LNHNV and CDR2 YYDKDF come from the germline V gene (reference sequence). The junction had 5 bases not matched to a gene; V was cut back by 1 base and J by 10 bases. The CDR3 has 15 amino acids. Assay used: immunoSEQ multiplex PCR; TCRdb lists only in-frame clones, some missing. The sample shows some 74,000 clones, around 80% of them seen only once. The rearrangement joins TRBV15 to TRBJ1-6; 9 bases agree with TRBD1. This sequence was found in a woman between 50 and 59 years old with acute or convalescent COVID-19. Sequencing was carried out using peripheral blood. CDR3 nucleotide sequence: TGTGCCACCAGCAGAGGAAGACAGGGGGTCTCACCCCTCCACTTT. Its translation is CATSRGRQGVSPLHF.